The 23 T cell receptor beta chains reported below all come from one sample, sequenced in a study of immune characterization of retroperitoneal liposarcoma. TCRdb called the PCR reads again in MiXCR, with one record for every CDR3 protein. The sample holds around 3,000 distinct CDR3 sequences, around 43% seen once. The sequenced sample consisted of tumor tissue. These receptors were collected from a male donor with retroperitoneal liposarcoma.

This clonotype was seen only a few times. CDR3 residues: CASSRQGTDGYTF. CDR3 coding DNA: TGTGCCAGCAGCCGACAGGGGACTGATGGCTACACCTTC. The rearrangement links TRBV11-1 to TRBJ1-2, with TRBD1 matching 8 bases. V was pared by 5 bases and J by 6 bases, with 5 bases of the junction left unmatched. The germline V gene encodes CDR1 SGHAT and CDR2 FQDESV (reference sequence). The CDR3 runs 13 residues.

Here the CDR3 DNA reads TGTGCCAGCAGGAGGGACTCTGGGGCCAACGTCCTGACTTTC. Protein product: CASRRDSGANVLTF. The rearrangement uses TRBV7-2 and TRBJ2-6; TRBD2 is a possible D gene (5 bases). Germline loops: CDR1 SGHTA, CDR2 FQGNSA. The ends were cut back, 6 bases at V and 0 bases at J, with 6 bases in the middle. There are 14 residues in the CDR3.

This clonotype was seen more than once but under ten times. The genes are TRBV6-5 and TRBJ1-2, with D possibly matching TRBD1 (5 bases). CDR3 size: 11 residues. The germline CDR1 and CDR2 sequences are MNHEY and SVGAGI. V gave up 5 bases and J gave up 5 bases, with 6 bases separating them. CDR3 amino acids: CASSGGYGYTF. DNA of the CDR3: TGTGCCAGCAGTGGGGGATATGGCTACACCTTC.

V is TRBV7-6 and J is TRBJ2-1; maybe TRBD1 (5 bases). The germline V gene encodes CDR1 SGHVS and CDR2 FNYEAQ. CDR3 length equals 16 residues. V was cut by 0 bases and J by 1 base, with 10 bases left in between. CDR3 sequence reads: CASSLAHDSSYNEQFF. The CDR3 coding sequence is TGTGCCAGCAGCTTAGCGCATGACAGTTCCTACAATGAGCAGTTCTTC.

The chain recombines TRBV6-6 with TRBJ2-1; D remains unclear. CDR1 MNHNY and CDR2 SVGAGI come from the germline V gene (reference sequence). V was pared by 6 bases and J by 10 bases, with 10 bases between. The length of the CDR3 is 11 residues. CDR3 protein: CASRNLGEQFF. DNA for the CDR3: TGTGCCAGCAGGAACCTCGGGGAGCAGTTCTTC.

This clonotype was counted only a few times. V and J are TRBV10-1 and TRBJ2-4, with 9 bases identical to TRBD2. Losses at the gene ends were 2 bases for V and 2 bases for J; bases not matched to a gene: 4. The CDR3 totals 16 residues. CDR1 and CDR2 from the germline V gene are WNHNN and SYGVQD (reference sequence). CDR3: CASSEKREVTKNIQYF. The DNA for the CDR3 is TGCGCCAGCAGTGAGAAGCGGGAGGTAACCAAAAACATTCAGTACTTC.

The gene calls are TRBV4-1 and TRBJ2-1, with 7 bases aligning to TRBD1. This CDR3 has 16 amino acids. Germline V gives CDR1 MGHRA, CDR2 YSYEKL. With 3 bases clipped from V and 10 bases from J, the junction kept 15 bases outside the gene matches. This CDR3 is CASSQLLQGPSYEQFF. CDR3 bases: TGCGCCAGCAGCCAGCTTCTACAGGGGCCCTCCTACGAGCAGTTCTTC.

CDR3 coding DNA: TGTGCCAGCAACAAAGGACCGCTCTCCTACGAGCAGTTCTTC. Protein sequence: CASNKGPLSYEQFF. This sequence joins TRBV11-3 and TRBJ2-1; no firm D call. The V end was cut by 7 bases, the J end by 10 bases, with 20 bases between. The CDR3 has 14 residues. Per germline, CDR1 SGHNT and CDR2 YENEEA.

The sample holds a few counts of this clonotype. J is TRBJ2-7 and V is TRBV6-1, with D hard to call. This CDR3 is 14 amino acids long. V dropped 7 bases and J dropped 1 base, with 14 bases sitting between them. Germline V gene sequence: CDR1 MNHNS, CDR2 SASEGT. The DNA of the CDR3 is TGTGCCAGCAAAACCACATTTCAATCCTACGAGCAGTACTTC. As protein: CASKTTFQSYEQYF.

The J gene is TRBJ2-5, the V gene TRBV6-5, with 10 bases aligning to TRBD2. Trimming removed 4 bases from V and 7 bases from J; junction bases left unmatched: 6. The CDR3 covers 14 residues. Germline CDR1 is MNHEY and CDR2 is SVGAGI. The CDR3 DNA sequence: TGTGCCAGCAGTTCTAGCGGGAGAGAGGGGACCCAGTACTTC. Translation gives CASSSSGREGTQYF.

V is TRBV12-3 or TRBV12-4 and J is TRBJ2-1; 10 bases fit TRBD2. The junction had 17 bases not matched to a gene; V was cut back by 5 bases and J by 7 bases. This CDR3 contains 18 residues. In nucleotides, the CDR3 is TGTGCCAGCAGTCAAGGACCCCTCCTAGCGGGGGCTTCGAATGAGCAGTTCTTC. Translating gives CASSQGPLLAGASNEQFF.

The chain couples TRBV7-3 to TRBJ2-3; 7 nucleotides agree with TRBD1. The J call may be mistaken, given a closer DNA end match to TRBJ2-5. The CDR3 length is 16 residues. Germline values: CDR1 SGHTA, CDR2 FQGTGA. For the CDR3, the DNA is TGTGCCAGCAGCAAAGGGACAGCTATAGAACAAGAGACCCAGTACTTC. Its translation is CASSKGTAIEQETQYF.

The chain joins TRBV6-6 to TRBJ2-1; D assignment may be TRBD1 or TRBD2 (5 bases each). The DNA end is a closer match to TRBJ2-7, so the J assignment may be wrong. Germline CDR1 MNHNY, CDR2 SVGAGI (reference sequence). The CDR3 totals 13 residues. CDR3 in DNA: TGTGCCAGCAGTTACTTCCCCGGGGCCGAGCAGTACTTC. The encoded protein is CASSYFPGAEQYF.

About this clonotype itself: Because it lacks the conserved phenylalanine or tryptophan at the end, this CDR3 is likely a read error. The rearrangement links TRBV7-2 to TRBJ2-1; D is unresolved. The last part of the DNA fits TRBJ2-7 better; the J call may be wrong. Germline V lookup: CDR1 SGHTA, CDR2 FQGNSA. CDR3 length: 13 residues. CDR3 nucleotides: TGTGCCAGCAGCTTCTGGGGATCCAATGAGCAGTACTTA. This codes for CASSFWGSNEQYL.

In its sample, this clonotype was seen a few times. The chain joins TRBV6-1 to TRBJ2-2; D remains ambiguous. Trimming cost V 7 bases and J 1 base, with 10 bases left between them. Germline CDR1 reads MNHNS; CDR2 reads SASEGT. This CDR3 has 14 residues. The CDR3 DNA reads TGTGCCAGCACCGTATTCAAGAACACCGGGGAGCTGTTTTTT. Protein sequence: CASTVFKNTGELFF.

The gene calls are TRBV6-6 and TRBJ2-7; TRBD2 matches 12 bases. The V gene end was trimmed by 7 bases and the J gene end by 5 bases; junction bases not matched to a gene: 9. Per the germline V gene, CDR1 is MNHNY and CDR2 is SVGAGI (reference sequence). The CDR3 spans 15 residues. The CDR3 nucleotides are TGTGCCAGCACCGGACTAGCGGGACCGGTTAACGAGCAGTACTTC. It encodes CASTGLAGPVNEQYF.

This chain uses TRBV6-1 with TRBJ1-5; 9 bases agree with TRBD1. V lost 0 bases, J lost 6 bases, and 3 bases stayed unmatched. Germline V gene lookup returns CDR1 MNHNS and CDR2 SASEGT. The CDR3 covers 15 residues. DNA of the CDR3: TGTGCCAGCAGTGAAGCGGGGACAGGGAGTCAGCCCCAGCATTTT. It codes for CASSEAGTGSQPQHF.

This clonotype was seen more than once but under ten times. The chain couples TRBV7-2 to TRBJ2-1, with D hard to call. V gave up 7 bases and J gave up 4 bases, with 8 bases separating them. This CDR3 is 12 amino acids long. Looked up from germline, CDR1 is SGHTA and CDR2 is FQGNSA. In nucleotides, the CDR3 is TGTGCCAGCACCCTAGGATACAATGAGCAGTTCTTC. The encoded protein is CASTLGYNEQFF.

The chain links TRBV15 to TRBJ1-5; 11 nucleotides line up with TRBD1. This CDR3 region has 14 residues. CDR1 is LNHNV and CDR2 is YYDKDF in the germline V gene (reference sequence). Trimming took 8 bases from V and 7 from J; bases not matched to a gene: 7. Written as DNA, the CDR3 is TGTGCCACCTCCGAGGGACAGGGGGACCAGCCCCAGCATTTT. Residues: CATSEGQGDQPQHF.

This sequence joins TRBV6-1 and TRBJ2-1, with D hard to call. The germline V and J ends were trimmed by 5 bases and 6 bases, with 11 bases remaining between them. The CDR3 has 13 residues. Germline CDR1 is MNHNS and CDR2 is SASEGT. The CDR3 DNA is TGTGCCAGCAGTTATGGGTCGGCCAATGAGCAGTTCTTC. This encodes CASSYGSANEQFF.

The sample holds one count of this clonotype. The chain combines TRBV6-6 with TRBJ2-1; D is ambiguous. V lost 0 bases, J lost 4 bases, and 4 bases lay in between. Germline loops: CDR1 MNHNY, CDR2 SVGAGI (reference sequence). This CDR3 has 13 amino acids. The CDR3 nucleotides are TGTGCCAGCAGTTACTCAATATACAATGAGCAGTTCTTC. Translating it yields CASSYSIYNEQFF.

This chain joins TRBV10-2 and TRBJ1-3, with TRBD1 matching 8 bases. Germline-derived CDR1 and CDR2 are WSHSY and SAAADI. The CDR3 covers 14 residues. The V segment lost 8 bases and the J segment 0 bases; nucleotides outside the gene matches: 3. The chain's CDR3 is CASGTGRSGNTIYF. CDR3 nucleotides: TGCGCCAGCGGGACAGGACGCTCTGGAAACACCATATATTTT.

The rearrangement links TRBV7-4 to TRBJ2-1; D is possibly TRBD1 or TRBD2 (6 bases each). The J call may be faulty, since TRBJ2-7 better matches the DNA end. This CDR3 is built from 16 residues. Germline V gene lookup returns CDR1 SGHVT and CDR2 SQSDAQ. The DNA for the CDR3 is TGTGCCAGCAGCCCGAACGGGGGCAATTACTACAATGAGCAGTACTTC. It codes for CASSPNGGNYYNEQYF.